A single sample gave rise to the 5 T cell receptor beta chains below, sequenced in a study of early T cells in non-severe SARS-CoV-2 infection. TCRdb reprocessed the 5' RACE reads via MiXCR and lists one record per CDR3 protein. The sample yields fewer than 40,000 distinct CDR3 sequences, about 6.2% seen once. Specimen: whole blood. The receptors derive from an adult who was a healthcare worker with PCR-confirmed SARS-CoV-2 infection or an uninfected control (not recorded which).

In DNA, the CDR3 is TGTGCCAGCAGCTTAGTACATGCTAGCGGAACCTCCTACGAGCAGTACTTC. It translates to CASSLVHASGTSYEQYF. The chain couples TRBV7-8 to TRBJ2-7; the match to TRBD2 covers 7 bases. The CDR3 is made up of 17 amino acids. The germline CDR1 and CDR2 sequences are SGHVS and FQNEAQ. With 1 base clipped from V and 0 bases from J, the junction kept 9 bases outside the gene matches.

In its sample, this clonotype was seen many times. The chain has TRBV6-4 and TRBJ2-3; 7 nucleotides align to TRBD1. V lost 0 bases and J lost 4; bases outside the gene matches: 4. The V gene's germline CDR1 is MRHNA and CDR2 SNTAGT. This CDR3 has 15 amino acids. CDR3: CASSDSGTVSDTQYF. The CDR3 nucleotides are TGTGCCAGCAGTGACTCGGGGACAGTTTCAGATACGCAGTATTTT.

This clonotype was detected ten times or more. The chain's CDR3 is CASSLEVQNNEQFF. The CDR3 DNA reads TGTGCCAGCAGCTTAGAGGTCCAAAACAATGAGCAGTTCTTC. V is TRBV11-2 and J is TRBJ2-1; no clear D. This CDR3 has 14 residues. With 0 bases removed from V and 5 bases from J, the gap between germline ends came to 8 bases. Germline assignment: CDR1 SGHAT and CDR2 FQNNGV.

This clonotype has ten or more counts. The rearrangement links TRBV6-2 or TRBV6-3 to TRBJ2-1; 8 bases fit TRBD2. Germline V gene data show CDR1 as MNHEY and CDR2 as SVGEGT. This CDR3 is 14 amino acids long. V lost 10 bases, J lost 5 bases, and 10 bases stayed unmatched. This chain's CDR3 is CATGGREVHNEQFF. CDR3 coding DNA: TGTGCCACCGGCGGGCGGGAGGTGCACAATGAGCAGTTCTTC.

The chain recombines TRBV20-1 with TRBJ2-7; no definite D call. CDR1 DFQATT and CDR2 SNEGSKA come from the germline V gene (reference sequence). The CDR3 is 13 residues long. V lost 3 bases to trimming and J lost 0 bases, with 9 bases between them. Written as DNA, the CDR3 is TGCAGTGCTAGGGCTAAAAGCTCCTACGAGCAGTACTTC. Translating it yields CSARAKSSYEQYF.